This T cell receptor (beta chain) was documented in a study of identical twins. This clonotype was recorded at least ten times. MiXCR, run by TCRdb on the 5' RACE reads, gives a single entry per CDR3 protein. The data contain around 340,000 distinct CDR3 sequences, approximately 8.8% of them singletons. The CDR3 totals 17 residues. Trimming pared 8 bases from V and 2 bases from J, leaving 24 bases between. Looked up from germline, CDR1 is KGHDR and CDR2 is SFDVKD. The TCR originated in a woman between 50 and 59 years old in good health. The specimen was naive T cells sorted from blood. This chain joins TRBV24-1 and TRBJ2-7; no reliable D call. CDR3 nucleotides: TGTGCCACCACCTGCAGCCCCCCAGACATAATCACCTACGAGCAGTACGTC. It is translated as CATTCSPPDIITYEQYV.